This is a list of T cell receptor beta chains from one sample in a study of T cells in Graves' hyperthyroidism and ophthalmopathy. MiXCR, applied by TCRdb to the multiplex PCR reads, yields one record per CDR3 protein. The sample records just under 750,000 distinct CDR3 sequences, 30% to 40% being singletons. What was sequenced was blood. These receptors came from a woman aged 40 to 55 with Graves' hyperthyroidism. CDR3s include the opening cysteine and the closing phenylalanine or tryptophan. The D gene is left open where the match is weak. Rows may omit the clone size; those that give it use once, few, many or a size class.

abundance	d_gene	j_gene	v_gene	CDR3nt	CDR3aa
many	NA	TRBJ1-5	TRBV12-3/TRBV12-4	TGTGCCAGCAGCTTCAGGGTGAATCAGCCCCAGCATTTT	CASSFRVNQPQHF
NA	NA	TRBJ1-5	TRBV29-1	TGCAGCGTTGAGACGGACGGGCCCTACGAGCATTTT	CSVETDGPYEHF
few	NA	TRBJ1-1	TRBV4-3	TGCGCCAGCAGCCAAGGTCAAGGATGGACTGAAGCTTTCTTT	CASSQGQGWTEAFF
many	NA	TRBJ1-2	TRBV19	TGTGCCAGTACCAGGGAGTACAGGATACAGCCCGTGGATGGCTACACCTTC	CASTREYRIQPVDGYTF
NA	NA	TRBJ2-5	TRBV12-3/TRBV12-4	TGTGCCAGCAGTCCACCCGGACCGGGAGAGACCCAGTACTTC	CASSPPGPGETQYF
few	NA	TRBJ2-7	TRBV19	TGTGCCAGTAGTGGTTTCTCCTCCTACGAGCAGTACTTC	CASSGFSSYEQYF
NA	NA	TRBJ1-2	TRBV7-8	TGTGCCAGCAGCTTAGGGTTCGGGACGACCCCTTTGGGGAACTATGGCTACACCTTC	CASSLGFGTTPLGNYGYTF
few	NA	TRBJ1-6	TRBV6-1	TGTGCCAGCAGCGGGGGAACCCTAGAGGACACCTATAATTCACCCCTCCACTTT	CASSGGTLEDTYNSPLHF
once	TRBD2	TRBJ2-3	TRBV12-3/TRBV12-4	TGTGCCAGCAGCCGGACTAGCGAGGAGTATTTT	CASSRTSEEYF
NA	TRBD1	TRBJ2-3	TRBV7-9	TGTGCCAGCAGCCCAGGCGGGACAGGGGGTCCTAGCACAGATACGCAGTATTTT	CASSPGGTGGPSTDTQYF
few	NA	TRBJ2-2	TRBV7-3	TGTGCCAGCAGCTTAACCTCACAGGGTCCGAACACCGGGGAGCTGTTTTTT	CASSLTSQGPNTGELFF
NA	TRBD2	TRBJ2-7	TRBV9	TGTGCCAGCAGCGTAGATCCCTCCGAGCGGGGGAGGTACGAGCAGTACTTC	CASSVDPSERGRYEQYF
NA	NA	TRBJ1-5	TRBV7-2	TGTGCCAGCAGCACCATGAACTTGGGTCGGCCCCAGCATTTT	CASSTMNLGRPQHF
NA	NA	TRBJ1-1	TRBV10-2	TGCGCCAGCAGCTGGACACCGGGACGGGAAGCTTTCTTT	CASSWTPGREAFF
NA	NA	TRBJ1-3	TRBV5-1	TGCGCCAGCAGCGAGGCGGGAGCGAACACCATATATTTT	CASSEAGANTIYF
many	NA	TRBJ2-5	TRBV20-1	TGCAGTGCTAGACTTGACAGATTCCAAGAGACCCAGTACTTC	CSARLDRFQETQYF
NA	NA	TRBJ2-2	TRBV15	TGTGCCACCAGCAGAGAGGGGAGGATCACCGGGGAGCTGTTTTTT	CATSREGRITGELFF
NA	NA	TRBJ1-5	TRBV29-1	TGCAGCGTGGAAACGGGACAGCCCCAGCATTTT	CSVETGQPQHF
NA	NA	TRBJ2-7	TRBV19	TGTGCCATCGGAGGTCAGGGGTCCTACGAGCAGTACTTC	CAIGGQGSYEQYF
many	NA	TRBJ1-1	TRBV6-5	TGTGCCGCCAGCAAGGAGAACACTGAAGCTTTCTTT	CAASKENTEAFF
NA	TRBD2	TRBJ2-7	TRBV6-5	TGTGCCAGCAGTTACGGACTAGACTACGAGCAGTACTTC	CASSYGLDYEQYF
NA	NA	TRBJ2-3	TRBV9	TGTGCCAGCAACACCGGGGATGTGAGCACAGATACGCAGTATTTT	CASNTGDVSTDTQYF
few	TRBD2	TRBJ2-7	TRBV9	TGTGCCAGCAGCGTTTCGGGACTATTCTCCTACGAGCAGTACTTC	CASSVSGLFSYEQYF
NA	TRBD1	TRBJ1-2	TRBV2	TGTGCCAGCACAACTGACAGGGGAGAGGTTGGCTACACCTTC	CASTTDRGEVGYTF
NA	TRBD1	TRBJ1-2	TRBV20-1	TGCTCTCAGGGGGGGAACTCCAACTATGGCTACACCTTC	CSQGGNSNYGYTF
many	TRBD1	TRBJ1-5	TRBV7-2	TGTGCCAGCAGCGGCAGGGGGAGGGAGCCCCAGCATTTT	CASSGRGREPQHF
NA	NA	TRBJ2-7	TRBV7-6	TGTGCCAGCAGCTTAGTCGGCGCTAGCGCTTACGAGCAGTACTTC	CASSLVGASAYEQYF
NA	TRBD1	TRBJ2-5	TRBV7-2	TGTGCCAGCAGCTTGGGGACAGGGGGACGGGAGACCCAGTACTTC	CASSLGTGGRETQYF
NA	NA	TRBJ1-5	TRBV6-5	TGTGCCAGCAGTTACGGTGCCTTGGGAAATCAGCCCCAGCATTTT	CASSYGALGNQPQHF
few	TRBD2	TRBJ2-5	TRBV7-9	TGTGCCAGCAGCCCTCTGTTAGCGGGGGGGGGGGAGACCCAGTACTTC	CASSPLLAGGGETQYF
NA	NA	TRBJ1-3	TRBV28	TGTGCCAGCAGGAGGGGGTCTGGAAACACCATATATTTT	CASRRGSGNTIYF
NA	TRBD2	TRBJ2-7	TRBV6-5	TGTGCCAGCAGGCCCCCGGGACTAGGATTGTACGAGCAGTACTTC	CASRPPGLGLYEQYF
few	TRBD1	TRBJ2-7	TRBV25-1	TGTGCCAGCAGTTGGAAACAGGGGATCAACGAGCAGTACTTC	CASSWKQGINEQYF
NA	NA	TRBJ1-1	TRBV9	TGTGCCAGCAGCCCCTTGTCCGGGGGGTCGTCTGAAGCTTTCTTT	CASSPLSGGSSEAFF
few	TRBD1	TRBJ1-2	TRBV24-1	TGTGCCACCAGTGATCGAGACAGGGGCAGGGATGGCTACACCTTC	CATSDRDRGRDGYTF
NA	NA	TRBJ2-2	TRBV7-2	TGTGCCAGCAGCTTAGGGGTCGGGGGCCTGAGGACCGGGGAGCTGTTTTTT	CASSLGVGGLRTGELFF
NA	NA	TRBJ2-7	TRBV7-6	TGTGCCAGCAGCTTTGTCAGGGTCGGGGAGCAGTACTTC	CASSFVRVGEQYF
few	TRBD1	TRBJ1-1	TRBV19	TGTGCCAGTAGTATAGTGGTTCTAGGACAGGTGAACACTGAAGCTTTCTTT	CASSIVVLGQVNTEAFF
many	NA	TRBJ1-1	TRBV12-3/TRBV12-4	TGTGCCAGCAGAGGACCCCGAGGCACTGAAGCTTTCTTT	CASRGPRGTEAFF
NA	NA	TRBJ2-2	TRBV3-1	TGTGCCAGCAGCCAAGGGGCTTCAGACACCGGGGAGCTGTTTTTT	CASSQGASDTGELFF
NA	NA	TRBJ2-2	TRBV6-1	TGTGCCTGCGGGGACGGGGAGCTGTTTTTT	CACGDGELFF
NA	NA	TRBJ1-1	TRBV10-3	TGTGCCAGCAGTTACTCATTTGAGTTGAACACTGAAGCTTTCTTT	CASSYSFELNTEAFF
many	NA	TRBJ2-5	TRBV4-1	TGCGCCAGCAGCCAAGGTCGCAGGGCCCAGACCCAGTACTTC	CASSQGRRAQTQYF
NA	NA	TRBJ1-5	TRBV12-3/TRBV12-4	TGTGCCAGCACTAACACCTACAATCAGCCCCAGCATTTT	CASTNTYNQPQHF
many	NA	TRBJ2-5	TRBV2	TGTGCCAGCAGCAAAGGACCCGCGGAGACCCAGTACTTC	CASSKGPAETQYF
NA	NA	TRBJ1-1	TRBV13	TGTGCCAGCAGCTTAGAACATAGGAACACTGAAGCTTTCTTT	CASSLEHRNTEAFF
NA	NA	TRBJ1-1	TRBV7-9	TGTGCCACCCACCCGGAGAGGTTCCCGGAAGCTTTCTTT	CATHPERFPEAFF
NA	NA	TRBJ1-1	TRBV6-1	TGTGCCAGCCTGCCGTATTTCCAAGGAGAAGCTTTCTTT	CASLPYFQGEAFF